The 32 T cell receptor beta chains below were found in one sample sequenced in a study of identical twins. In TCRdb, the 5' RACE reads were re-called with MiXCR into one record per CDR3 protein. The sample has 420,000 or so distinct CDR3 sequences; 18% are singletons. Material: naive T cells sorted from blood. These receptors were taken from a man over 45 in good health.

V usage is TRBV5-5 and J usage is TRBJ2-2; D is perhaps TRBD1 or TRBD2 (5 bases each). The length of the CDR3 is 15 residues. CDR1 SGHKS and CDR2 YYEKEE come from the germline V gene (reference sequence). The V end was cut by 7 bases, the J end by 3 bases, with 16 bases between. The CDR3 sequence is CASELWGLDTGELFF. The CDR3 nucleotides read TGTGCCAGCGAATTGTGGGGGTTGGACACCGGGGAGCTGTTTTTT.

The rearrangement uses TRBV3-1 and TRBJ2-1, with D maybe TRBD2 (6 bases). V was clipped by 4 bases and J by 10 bases, with 17 bases between them. CDR1 and CDR2 (germline): LGHDT, YNNKEL (reference sequence). The CDR3 is 14 residues long. CDR3 coding DNA: TGTGCCAGCAGCCTGTCTAGCGCTCTAAGAGAGCAGTTCTTC. Amino acid sequence: CASSLSSALREQFF.

This clonotype was observed many times. The DNA of the CDR3 is TGCAGTGCCACAGGTGGGGGAGCGGCTTTCTTT. The encoded protein is CSATGGGAAFF. This chain links TRBV20-1 with TRBJ1-1, with a possible D match to TRBD1 (5 bases). Trimming took 6 bases from V and 11 from J, leaving 16 bases between them. The germline CDR1 and CDR2 sequences are DFQATT and SNEGSKA (reference sequence). The CDR3 consists of 11 residues.

The chain carries TRBV20-1 and TRBJ2-3; D gene ambiguous. CDR1 and CDR2 (germline): DFQATT, SNEGSKA (reference sequence). The CDR3 sequence is 13 residues long. V was cut by 1 base and J by 4 bases, with 9 bases left in between. The CDR3 sequence: CSARAQVADTQYF. In DNA, the CDR3 is TGCAGTGCTAGAGCCCAGGTTGCAGATACGCAGTATTTT.

This clonotype has only a few counts. The chain links TRBV7-2 to TRBJ2-1, with 7 bases aligning to TRBD1. J was trimmed by 14 bases and V by 5 bases; bases with no gene match: 15. Per the germline V gene, CDR1 is SGHTA and CDR2 is FQGNSA. CDR3 length equals 14 residues. CDR3: CASSPMATTGSKFF. Here the CDR3 DNA reads TGTGCCAGCAGCCCGATGGCCACGACAGGGTCAAAGTTCTTC.

A few counts support this clonotype. The genes are TRBV12-3 or TRBV12-4 and TRBJ2-1; no definite D call. The V end was cut by 4 bases, the J end by 6 bases, with 13 bases between. The CDR3 has 14 amino acids. CDR3 sequence (DNA): TGTGCCAGCAGTTCGGAGACTCCCCCCAATGAGCAGTTCTTC. As protein: CASSSETPPNEQFF.

This chain links TRBV7-8 with TRBJ2-5, with TRBD1 matching over 7 bases. The CDR3 runs to 15 residues. Losses at the gene ends were 5 bases for V and 3 bases for J; bases not matched to a gene: 9. CDR1 is SGHVS, CDR2 FQNEAQ, per germline. CDR3 nucleotides: TGTGCCAGCAGCACCCTGACAGGGTTTAAAGAGACCCAGTACTTC. Its protein is CASSTLTGFKETQYF.

The V and J genes are TRBV5-4 and TRBJ2-1; 7 nucleotides line up with TRBD2. V trimming: 1 base; J trimming: 0 bases; junction bases outside the gene matches: 7. Germline assignment: CDR1 SGHNT and CDR2 YYREEE (reference sequence). CDR3 length: 17 amino acids. CDR3 nucleotide sequence: TGTGCCAGCAGCTTGTATATTTCTAGCGGCTCCTACAATGAGCAGTTCTTC. The encoded protein is CASSLYISSGSYNEQFF. Together with reference TRBV5-4 and TRBJ2-1, the CDR3 gives the full variable domain: ETGVTQSPTHLIKTRGQQVTLRCSSQSGHNTVSWYQQALGQGPQFIFQYYREEENGRGNFPPRFSGLQFPNYSSELNVNALELDDSALYLCASSLYISSGSYNEQFFGPGTRLTVL.

This chain uses TRBV4-3 with TRBJ2-7, with D possibly matching TRBD2 (6 bases). This CDR3 contains 16 residues. CDR1 and CDR2 (germline): LGHNA, YSLEER. The germline V and J ends were trimmed by 1 base and 4 bases, with 17 bases remaining between them. The CDR3 nucleotides are TGCGCCAGCAGCCAAGTGGGCGGTGAGGGGAGGTACGAGCAGTACTTC. It translates to CASSQVGGEGRYEQYF.

The chain uses TRBV4-3 and TRBJ1-3; D call uncertain. Germline values: CDR1 LGHNA, CDR2 YSLEER. Trimming removed 0 bases at V and 0 bases at J, with 12 bases between. The CDR3 spans 17 residues. The CDR3 DNA reads TGCGCCAGCAGCCAAGATCCGTTTGTGGGCTCTGGAAACACCATATATTTT. It specifies CASSQDPFVGSGNTIYF.

The chain couples TRBV24-1 to TRBJ2-7, with D perhaps matching TRBD1 (5 bases). V was cut by 5 bases and J by 5 bases, with 15 bases left in between. The CDR3 runs 14 residues. Germline-derived CDR1 and CDR2 are KGHDR and SFDVKD. CDR3 loop: CATSAGRGFDEQYF. The CDR3 DNA is TGTGCCACCAGTGCCGGTAGGGGATTCGACGAGCAGTACTTC.

This clonotype appeared a few times. Written as DNA, the CDR3 is TGCAGCGTGGTTGGCGGGACGGGACGCGAGCAGTACTTC. It codes for CSVVGGTGREQYF. The chain links TRBV29-1 to TRBJ2-7, with D tentatively TRBD2 (6 bases). V was shortened by 6 bases and J by 6 bases, with 18 bases between the two germline ends. The CDR3 runs to 13 residues. From germline, CDR1 is SQVTM and CDR2 ANQGSEA.

The CDR3: CSARGVGQGRLPNTEAFF. The CDR3 nucleotides are TGCAGTGCTAGAGGTGTGGGGCAGGGAAGGCTCCCGAACACTGAAGCTTTCTTT. The chain is built from TRBV20-1 and TRBJ1-1; TRBD1 might be the D (5 bases). The CDR3 extends over 18 amino acids. Germline V CDR1 and CDR2: DFQATT, SNEGSKA (reference sequence). V was clipped by 1 base and J by 1 base, with 22 bases between them.

At least ten counts were recorded for this clonotype. This chain links TRBV7-2 with TRBJ2-3, with D tentatively TRBD1 (5 bases). CDR1 SGHTA and CDR2 FQGNSA come from the germline V gene. The V end lost 5 bases, the J end lost 2 bases, and 14 bases lay between the germline ends. The CDR3 runs to 15 residues. DNA of the CDR3: TGTGCCAGCAGCCTCGGACAAACCTACACAGATACGCAGTATTTT. Translated, it gives CASSLGQTYTDTQYF.

This clonotype was detected ten times or more. The chain employs TRBV4-2 and TRBJ1-5; TRBD1 is a possible D gene (6 bases). This CDR3 region has 15 residues. Germline loops: CDR1 LGHNA, CDR2 YNFKEQ. Trimming cost V 0 bases and J 6 bases, with 12 bases left between them. The CDR3 loop reads CASSQDGAGAQPQHF. In DNA, the CDR3 is TGTGCCAGCAGCCAAGATGGGGCAGGGGCTCAGCCCCAGCATTTT.

This clonotype was seen many times. The chain employs TRBV20-1 and TRBJ2-7; D is uncertain. The CDR3 contains 14 residues. Germline V CDR1 and CDR2: DFQATT, SNEGSKA (reference sequence). Deletions cut 1 base from V and 4 bases from J, with 14 bases between. Here the CDR3 reads CSARVFPFIYEQYF. The CDR3, as DNA: TGCAGTGCTAGAGTTTTCCCTTTTATTTACGAGCAGTACTTC.

This clonotype was seen repeatedly, ten times or more. The chain joins TRBV21-1 to TRBJ2-3; the table gives TRBD2 as D, unverified against the DNA. TRBV21-1 is given as a pseudogene. The CDR3 extends over 18 amino acids. The CDR3 region is CASSKGPQREETTDTQYF. The DNA of the CDR3 is TGTGCCAGCAGCAAAGGACCTCAGCGGGAGGAAACCACAGATACGCAGTATTTT.

The V call is TRBV6-2 or TRBV6-3, the J call TRBJ1-2, with TRBD1 matching over 8 bases. V lost 6 bases, J lost 6 bases, and 6 bases stayed unmatched. Looked up from germline, CDR1 is MNHEY and CDR2 is SVGEGT. The CDR3 sequence is 13 residues long. The CDR3: CASRNPGGNGYTF. The CDR3 DNA follows: TGTGCCAGCAGAAACCCAGGGGGCAATGGCTACACCTTC.

This clonotype was counted at least ten times. J is TRBJ2-5 and V is TRBV7-8; the match to TRBD1 covers 10 bases. This CDR3 region has 15 residues. Germline V CDR1 and CDR2: SGHVS, FQNEAQ. V was clipped by 3 bases and J by 5 bases; unmatched bases: 6. The CDR3 DNA sequence: TGTGCCAGCAGCTTGATTGACAGGGGGCGTGAGACCCAGTACTTC. This codes for CASSLIDRGRETQYF.

This clonotype was seen at least ten times. The rearrangement uses TRBV2 and TRBJ2-4; D remains unclear. CDR1 is SNHLY and CDR2 is FYNNEI in the germline V gene. Trimming cost V 3 bases and J 3 bases, with 9 bases left between them. There are 14 residues in the CDR3. CDR3 protein: CASSDGQYKNIQYF. CDR3 coding DNA: TGTGCCAGCAGTGACGGGCAGTACAAAAACATTCAGTACTTC.

V is TRBV20-1 and J is TRBJ2-1; 8 nucleotides agree with TRBD2. CDR3 size: 14 residues. J lost 2 bases, V lost 3 bases, and 3 bases had no gene match. Germline CDR1 reads DFQATT; CDR2 reads SNEGSKA (reference sequence). DNA of the CDR3: TGCAGTGCTAGGGGGCGGGGGGCCTACAATGAGCAGTTCTTC. Encoded protein: CSARGRGAYNEQFF.

This clonotype showed up just a few times. The chain employs TRBV7-2 and TRBJ2-7; D gene uncertain. Germline CDR1 SGHTA, CDR2 FQGNSA. The CDR3 contains 14 residues. V was clipped by 1 base and J by 7 bases, with 14 bases between them. CDR3 residues: CASSLDPFFGEQYF. CDR3 DNA sequence: TGTGCCAGCAGCTTAGATCCGTTTTTCGGTGAGCAGTACTTC.

This clonotype came up many times. This sequence joins TRBV4-3 and TRBJ2-6, with 9 bases that match TRBD1. V gave up 3 bases and J gave up 4 bases; unmatched junction bases: 10. The CDR3 loop spans 18 amino acids. Germline V gene lookup returns CDR1 LGHNA and CDR2 YSLEER. This CDR3 is CASSHQGQGMMGANVLTF. The CDR3 DNA follows: TGCGCCAGCAGCCACCAGGGACAGGGAATGATGGGGGCCAACGTCCTGACTTTC.

This chain uses TRBV20-1 with TRBJ2-7; TRBD1 aligns across 7 bases. Unmatched junction bases numbered 12, after V lost 2 bases and J lost 2 bases. The CDR3 consists of 16 residues. From germline, CDR1 is DFQATT and CDR2 SNEGSKA (reference sequence). In DNA form, the CDR3 reads TGCAGTGCTAGAAATTACCGGGACAGCAAAACCTACGAGCAGTACTTC. Amino acids: CSARNYRDSKTYEQYF.

The chain employs TRBV12-3 or TRBV12-4 and TRBJ1-4, with 7 bases fitting TRBD1. The CDR3 runs to 14 residues. The ends lost 5 bases at V and 3 bases at J; junction bases unmatched: 3. Here the CDR3 DNA reads TGTGCCAGCAGTCGGGACAGTCCTAATGAAAAACTGTTTTTT. Protein sequence: CASSRDSPNEKLFF.

The genes are TRBV3-1 and TRBJ1-1; TRBD1 might be the D (5 bases). This CDR3 is built from 13 residues. The V and J ends lost 4 bases and 12 bases respectively, with 18 bases between them. Germline lookup yields CDR1 LGHDT and CDR2 YNNKEL (reference sequence). CDR3 residues: CASSRTGAPKTFF. The CDR3 DNA sequence: TGTGCCAGCAGCCGTACCGGGGCGCCTAAAACTTTCTTT.

This chain links TRBV20-1 with TRBJ2-7, with a tentative D call TRBD1 (5 bases). This CDR3 spans 14 amino acids. Germline V gene lookup returns CDR1 DFQATT and CDR2 SNEGSKA (reference sequence). V lost 3 bases and J 7 bases, leaving 19 bases between the germline ends. The CDR3 reads CSASRALTGKEQYF. In nucleotides, the CDR3 is TGCAGTGCTAGCCGGGCCTTAACAGGAAAGGAGCAGTACTTC.

This clonotype was seen repeatedly, ten times or more. This rearrangement joins TRBV20-1 to TRBJ2-5; 8 nucleotides match TRBD2. CDR1 DFQATT and CDR2 SNEGSKA come from the germline V gene (reference sequence). The J segment lost 5 bases and the V segment lost 3 bases, leaving 11 bases of the junction unmatched. This CDR3 is built from 15 residues. The CDR3 DNA sequence: TGCAGTGCTAGTGGCACCAAAGCGGGAGTCGAGACCCAGTACTTC. Its translation is CSASGTKAGVETQYF.

V usage is TRBV6-2 or TRBV6-3 and J usage is TRBJ2-1, with D perhaps given as TRBD1 or TRBD2 (5 bases each). V dropped 5 bases and J dropped 10 bases, with 15 bases sitting between them. The germline V gene encodes CDR1 MNHEY and CDR2 SVGEGT. The CDR3 has 13 amino acids. As DNA, the CDR3 is TGTGCCAGCAGTATCACCCGGGGCGGGGAGCAGTTCTTC. Translated, it gives CASSITRGGEQFF.

This sequence joins TRBV11-2 and TRBJ2-7; tentative D call: TRBD1 (6 bases). This CDR3 contains 14 residues. The germline V gene encodes CDR1 SGHAT and CDR2 FQNNGV. V was shortened by 3 bases and J by 3 bases, with 12 bases between the two germline ends. In DNA, the CDR3 is TGTGCCAGCAGCTTGACAGGTCCTTACTACGAGCAGTACTTC. Its protein product is CASSLTGPYYEQYF.

This chain links TRBV4-2 with TRBJ1-4, with D possibly being TRBD1 (5 bases). Germline V CDR1 and CDR2: LGHNA, YNFKEQ. The CDR3 runs 15 residues. Trimming removed 6 bases from V and 8 bases from J, with 19 bases in between. CDR3 in amino acids: CASRLFDSSQEKLFF. In nucleotides, the CDR3 is TGTGCCAGCAGACTATTCGACAGTTCTCAGGAAAAACTGTTTTTT.

The chain employs TRBV5-5 and TRBJ2-7; 13 nucleotides match TRBD2. With V trimmed by 0 bases and J by 6 bases, 3 bases remained unmatched. Germline assignment: CDR1 SGHKS and CDR2 YYEKEE (reference sequence). The CDR3 loop spans 15 amino acids. The CDR3: CASSLGTSGSGEQYF. The CDR3 region has the DNA TGTGCCAGCAGCTTGGGGACTAGCGGGAGCGGCGAGCAGTACTTC.